This T cell receptor (beta chain) was documented in a study of T cell changes during pregnancy in multiple sclerosis (dated by TCRdb to about 2019). Notes on the research overall: In women with multiple sclerosis, the researchers looked at how the T cell repertoire shifted as pregnancy progressed.

Details on this clone: Its antigen remains unidentified. Nothing much larger sits one base from this clone, and base qualities are not available.

Library construction relied on the immunoSEQ multiplex PCR assay. In its TCRdb copy, this immuneACCESS table keeps in-frame sequences only and misses some clones. Where compared with another copy, unresolved V genes explain less than half of these, and the others have no known cause. A total of about 40,000 clones appear in this sample, 89% of them only once. The leading ten clones occupy roughly 1.1% of the sample. The CDR3 measures 16 amino acids from cysteine to phenylalanine. This entry keeps only the CDR3 DNA: 48 bases, framed from base 1. Ends trimmed: V by 8 bases, J by 4 bases; bases unmatched to a gene: 13. The CDR1 and CDR2 encoded by the germline V gene are MGHDK and SYGVNS.

The chain is assembled from TRBV25-1 and TRBJ2-3, and TRBD2 aligns with 9 junction nucleotides. This receptor was obtained from a female donor with multiple sclerosis, enrolled in a pregnancy study. Source: CD4+ T cells from peripheral blood mononuclear cells, taken in the first trimester of pregnancy. In nucleotides, the sequence is TGTGCCAGCTCACCCATGGGTAGCGGGAGCGCAGATACGCAGTATTTT. This translates into CASSPMGSGSADTQYF. Outside the CDR3, residues come from the reference TRBV25-1 and TRBJ2-3 proteins, so the full variable domain is: EADIYQTPRYLVIGTGKKITLECSQTMGHDKMYWYQQDPGMELHLIHYSYGVNSTEKGDLSSESTVSRIRTEHFPLTLESARPSHTSQYLCASSPMGSGSADTQYFGPGTRLTVL.